The next 30 T cell receptor beta chains were all read from a single sample in a study of vaccination effects on CD4 cells after COVID-19. Assay used: immunoSEQ multiplex PCR; TCRdb lists only in-frame clones, some missing. Of tens of thousands of clones listed, more than 60% are singletons. These TCRs' antigens remain unknown. In the ViraFEST assay, antigen-specific CD4+ clonotypes were identified by expansion after peptide-pool stimulation. Following 10 days of culture, CD4+ T cells were isolated. Vaccinated participants had no history of SARS-CoV-2 infection and tested negative for nucleocapsid antibodies. This specimen was CD4+ T cells from PBMCs cultured with HCoV-OC43 spike peptides, taken before COVID-19 vaccination. Subset indicated: HCoV-OC43 spike overlapping peptide pool stimulation. These receptors all come from a human donor who received a COVID-19 vaccine.

The chain is built from TRBV6-1 and TRBJ2-3; D is possibly TRBD1 (6 bases). Trimming removed 0 bases from V and 2 bases from J, with 9 bases in between. The CDR3 contains 15 residues. Germline V gene sequence: CDR1 MNHNS, CDR2 SASEGT. The CDR3 sequence is CASSEASGATDTQYF. CDR3 sequence (DNA): TGTGCCAGCAGTGAAGCGTCAGGGGCCACAGATACGCAGTATTTT.

This clone came up a few times. V and J are TRBV7-9 and TRBJ2-7, with D perhaps matching TRBD1 or TRBD2 (6 bases each). Trimming removed 5 bases from V and 5 bases from J, with 19 bases in between. The CDR3 length is 15 residues. CDR1 SEHNR and CDR2 FQNEAQ come from the germline V gene (reference sequence). CDR3 DNA: TGTGCCAGCAGCCCCAAGGCCGGGGGCTTGCACGAGCAGTACTTC. Translated, it gives CASSPKAGGLHEQYF.

This chain links TRBV28 with TRBJ1-2; unclear D gene. Germline V gene sequence: CDR1 MDHEN, CDR2 SYDVKM. The V gene lost 6 bases and the J gene lost 0 bases, with 8 bases spanning the gap. CDR3 length: 13 residues. CDR3 nucleotide sequence: TGTGCCAGCAGAGACGGGTCTAACTATGGCTACACCTTC. Protein product: CASRDGSNYGYTF.

This clone appeared a few times. Here the CDR3 reads CASSQGVLRGGTYEQYF. DNA for the CDR3: TGTGCCAGCAGCCAAGGCGTGCTTCGCGGGGGTACATACGAGCAGTACTTC. The chain carries TRBV14 and TRBJ2-7; 7 bases fit TRBD2. This CDR3 spans 17 amino acids. Per germline, CDR1 SGHDN and CDR2 FVKESK. Trimming cost V 1 base and J 4 bases; bases outside gene matches: 13.

The chain's CDR3 is CASSSQTLGELFF. The CDR3 nucleotides read TGTGCCAGCAGCTCACAGACCCTAGGGGAGCTGTTTTTT. The J gene is TRBJ2-2, the V gene TRBV7-2; D is uncertain. Trimming shortened V by 4 bases and J by 8 bases, and 11 bases separated the two germline ends. This CDR3 is 13 amino acids long. CDR1 and CDR2 (germline): SGHTA, FQGNSA.

J is TRBJ1-2 and V is TRBV5-1; TRBD1 matches 8 bases. The CDR3 totals 15 residues. Germline V gene lookup returns CDR1 SGHRS and CDR2 YFSETQ. The J segment lost 5 bases and the V segment lost 4 bases, leaving 10 bases of the junction unmatched. The CDR3 nucleotides are TGCGCCAGCAGCCCCCCCGAGGGACAGGCTTATGGCTACACCTTC. Residues: CASSPPEGQAYGYTF. Using reference TRBV5-1 and TRBJ1-2 for the parts outside the CDR3, the full variable domain is KAGVTQTPRYLIKTRGQQVTLSCSPISGHRSVSWYQQTPGQGLQFLFEYFSETQRNKGNFPGRFSGRQFSNSRSEMNVSTLELGDSALYLCASSPPEGQAYGYTFGSGTRLTVV.

The gene calls are TRBV10-3 and TRBJ1-5; D is ambiguous. The CDR3 extends over 15 amino acids. Germline assignment: CDR1 ENHRY and CDR2 SYGVKD. Trimming stripped 0 bases from V and 6 bases from J, with 12 bases between. The CDR3: CAISESNRAGQPQHF. For the CDR3, the DNA is TGTGCCATCAGTGAGTCGAATAGGGCAGGTCAGCCCCAGCATTTT.

The V and J genes are TRBV19 and TRBJ2-2; 9 nucleotides match TRBD1. The germline gives CDR1 LNHDA, CDR2 SQIVND (reference sequence). CDR3 length equals 15 residues. V shed 7 bases and J 6 bases; nucleotides not matched to a gene: 9. DNA of the CDR3: TGTGCCAGTAAAGAGGGGGACAGGGTTCCCGGGGAGCTGTTTTTT. The encoded protein is CASKEGDRVPGELFF.

The chain joins TRBV12-3 or TRBV12-4 to TRBJ1-4; D unclear. CDR3 size: 10 residues. V was pared by 10 bases and J by 7 bases, with 7 bases between. The DNA of the CDR3 is TGTGCCACCCCTTCTGAAAAACTGTTTTTT. Encoded protein: CATPSEKLFF.

This sequence joins TRBV5-4 and TRBJ1-5; TRBD1 is a possible D gene (6 bases). V lost 3 bases and J lost 4, with 17 bases in between. The CDR3 totals 16 residues. CDR1 SGHNT and CDR2 YYREEE come from the germline V gene (reference sequence). CDR3: CASSWGGGTANQPQHF. CDR3 bases: TGTGCCAGCAGCTGGGGGGGCGGGACCGCTAATCAGCCCCAGCATTTT.

V gene TRBV11-2 combines with J gene TRBJ2-5; D possibly corresponds to TRBD2 (6 bases). The ends were cut back, 11 bases at V and 5 bases at J, with 21 bases in the middle. CDR3 length: 14 amino acids. CDR1 is SGHAT and CDR2 is FQNNGV in the germline V gene. CDR3 sequence (DNA): TGTGCCTCAGCGAGAGTGGGTGGGAGGGAGACCCAGTACTTC. The encoded protein is CASARVGGRETQYF.

This clone was detected only a few times. The chain has TRBV10-3 and TRBJ2-7; a weak D match, TRBD2 (5 bases). V was trimmed by 2 bases and J by 2 bases, leaving 7 bases between them. Germline V lookup: CDR1 ENHRY, CDR2 SYGVKD. The CDR3 spans 13 residues. The CDR3 nucleotides read TGTGCCATCAGTGAGCCCGGGGCCTACGAGCAGTACTTC. Translating it yields CAISEPGAYEQYF.

This clone appeared once. The J gene is TRBJ1-2, the V gene TRBV7-9, with D maybe TRBD1 (6 bases). V gave up 5 bases and J gave up 4 bases, with 11 bases separating them. Germline V gives CDR1 SEHNR, CDR2 FQNEAQ (reference sequence). The CDR3 consists of 13 residues. The CDR3 loop reads CASSLTGRYGYTF. The CDR3, as DNA: TGTGCCAGCAGCCTAACAGGGCGCTATGGCTACACCTTC.

The rearrangement joins TRBV25-1 to TRBJ2-3, with 8 bases matching TRBD1. This CDR3 contains 15 residues. Germline loops: CDR1 MGHDK, CDR2 SYGVNS. V lost 4 bases and J lost 2; bases outside the gene matches: 5. In DNA, the CDR3 is TGTGCCAGCAGTGGGACAGGGCCGGCCACAGATACGCAGTATTTT. It yields the protein CASSGTGPATDTQYF.

This chain links TRBV18 with TRBJ1-4; maybe TRBD1 (6 bases). Germline loops: CDR1 KGHSH, CDR2 LQKENI. Trimming took 4 bases from V and 3 from J, leaving 15 bases between them. The CDR3 runs 16 residues. The DNA for the CDR3 is TGTGCCAGCTCACTATACCTACAGGGAGCTAATGAAAAACTGTTTTTT. It translates to CASSLYLQGANEKLFF. Full variable domain (outside the CDR3, taken from reference TRBV18 and TRBJ1-4): NAGVMQNPRHLVRRRGQEARLRCSPMKGHSHVYWYRQLPEEGLKFMVYLQKENIIDESGMPKERFSAEFPKEGPSILRIQQVVRGDSAAYFCASSLYLQGANEKLFFGSGTQLSVL.

The rearrangement links TRBV28 to TRBJ2-2; 11 positions match TRBD1. CDR3 length: 16 amino acids. Germline V CDR1 and CDR2: MDHEN, SYDVKM. Trimming removed 4 bases from V and 5 bases from J; junction bases left unmatched: 6. The CDR3 DNA is TGTGCCAGCAGTTACGGACAGGGGGCAAGGACCGGGGAGCTGTTTTTT. This sequence encodes CASSYGQGARTGELFF.

V is TRBV6-5 and J is TRBJ2-7; TRBD1 matches 7 bases. Germline values: CDR1 MNHEY, CDR2 SVGAGI. The CDR3 spans 15 residues. V gave up 5 bases and J gave up 5 bases; unmatched junction bases: 12. CDR3 sequence reads: CASSTDRVLGNEQYF. The CDR3 bases are TGTGCCAGCAGTACCGACAGGGTCCTCGGGAACGAGCAGTACTTC.

The chain has TRBV6-5 and TRBJ2-7; the match to TRBD1 covers 7 bases. The length of the CDR3 is 14 residues. CDR1 and CDR2 (germline): MNHEY, SVGAGI. With 6 bases clipped from V and 1 base from J, the junction kept 6 bases outside the gene matches. This CDR3 is CASRTPGGSYEQYF. Here the CDR3 DNA reads TGTGCCAGCAGGACCCCAGGGGGTTCCTACGAGCAGTACTTC.

This chain connects TRBV28 to TRBJ1-2; perhaps TRBD1 as D (5 bases). Trimming removed 10 bases at V and 7 bases at J, with 16 bases between. This CDR3 has 12 residues. Germline values: CDR1 MDHEN, CDR2 SYDVKM. The CDR3 region is CATLYRPLGYTF. CDR3 nucleotides: TGTGCCACCCTGTACAGGCCTCTTGGCTACACCTTC.

This chain links TRBV7-3 with TRBJ2-1; D tentatively fits TRBD1 or TRBD2 (5 bases each). Germline CDR1 is SGHTA and CDR2 is FQGTGA. Trimming took 0 bases from V and 4 from J, leaving 10 bases between them. The CDR3 loop spans 15 amino acids. CDR3 sequence (DNA): TGTGCCAGCAGCTTAACCGGGGACGGGTACAATGAGCAGTTCTTC. Translating gives CASSLTGDGYNEQFF.

In this sample, this clone is medium-sized. The chain couples TRBV5-1 to TRBJ1-5, with D possibly being TRBD1 (6 bases). V shed 0 bases and J shed 2 bases, with 9 bases lying between them. CDR1 and CDR2 (germline): SGHRS, YFSETQ. This CDR3 has 15 amino acids. For the CDR3, the DNA is TGCGCCAGCAGCTTGGTGCCAGGGGGCAATCAGCCCCAGCATTTT. Protein product: CASSLVPGGNQPQHF.

V usage is TRBV13 and J usage is TRBJ1-3; D is unresolved. The ends were cut back, 0 bases at V and 4 bases at J, with 7 bases in the middle. Germline V gene lookup returns CDR1 PRHDT and CDR2 FYEKMQ (reference sequence). The CDR3 runs 14 residues. The CDR3 DNA sequence: TGTGCCAGCAGCTTAGGCCGCAAGGGAAACACCATATATTTT. Protein sequence: CASSLGRKGNTIYF.

V usage is TRBV12-5 and J usage is TRBJ1-1; D gene ambiguous. The CDR3 runs 14 residues. Germline loops: CDR1 LGHNT, CDR2 FRNRAP. The V and J ends lost 0 bases and 11 bases respectively, with 16 bases between them. Here the CDR3 DNA reads TGTGCTAGTGGTTTGGTAGCAGGTGTAATCTCGGCTTTCTTT. It specifies CASGLVAGVISAFF.

This chain uses TRBV28 with TRBJ2-5; D gene unclear. The CDR3 has 13 residues. Germline V lookup: CDR1 MDHEN, CDR2 SYDVKM. V shed 3 bases and J shed 2 bases, with 7 bases lying between them. The CDR3 region is CASSLGRQETQYF. CDR3 nucleotides: TGTGCCAGCAGTTTGGGAAGGCAAGAGACCCAGTACTTC.

The chain is built from TRBV3-1 (or the pseudogene TRBV3-2) and TRBJ1-1; TRBD1 aligns across 8 bases. The germline CDR1 and CDR2 sequences are LGHDT and YNNKEL (reference sequence). The V gene end was trimmed by 2 bases and the J gene end by 3 bases; junction bases not matched to a gene: 5. There are 15 residues in the CDR3. The DNA of the CDR3 is TGTGCCAGCAGCCAATCAGGACAGGGCGACACTGAAGCTTTCTTT. Translation: CASSQSGQGDTEAFF.

This clone was seen a few times. CDR3 in DNA: TGTGCCAGCAGTTCAGGGAATTCGGCTGAAGCTTTCTTT. It specifies CASSSGNSAEAFF. V usage is TRBV6-5 and J usage is TRBJ1-1, with D tentatively TRBD1 (5 bases). The germline V and J ends were trimmed by 4 bases and 6 bases, with 12 bases remaining between them. CDR1 and CDR2 (germline): MNHEY, SVGAGI. This CDR3 has 13 residues.

The gene calls are TRBV4-1 and TRBJ1-5; D might be TRBD1 (5 bases). The CDR3 consists of 15 residues. Germline loops: CDR1 MGHRA, CDR2 YSYEKL. With 6 bases removed from V and 0 bases from J, the gap between germline ends came to 12 bases. Here the CDR3 reads CASSLQGLSNQPQHF. For the CDR3, the DNA is TGCGCCAGCAGTCTCCAGGGACTTAGCAATCAGCCCCAGCATTTT.

The chain couples TRBV3-1 (or the pseudogene TRBV3-2) to TRBJ2-5; D call uncertain. V was cut by 0 bases and J by 6 bases, with 5 bases left in between. From germline, CDR1 is LGHDT and CDR2 YNNKEL (reference sequence). The CDR3 is made up of 12 amino acids. CDR3 residues: CASSQEEKTQYF. DNA of the CDR3: TGTGCCAGCAGCCAAGAGGAGAAGACCCAGTACTTC.

The chain links TRBV11-2 to TRBJ2-4; 9 nucleotides agree with TRBD1. Losses at the gene ends were 1 base for V and 2 bases for J; bases not matched to a gene: 6. Germline V gene data show CDR1 as SGHAT and CDR2 as FQNNGV. The CDR3 extends over 17 amino acids. The CDR3 sequence is CASSLVTGQGTKNIQYF. In nucleotides, the CDR3 is TGTGCCAGCAGCTTAGTAACGGGACAGGGTACCAAAAACATTCAGTACTTC.

The chain couples TRBV28 to TRBJ1-5; TRBD1 is a possible D gene (5 bases). V was pared by 4 bases and J by 5 bases, with 12 bases between. Germline-derived CDR1 and CDR2 are MDHEN and SYDVKM. The CDR3 runs 14 residues. Written as DNA, the CDR3 is TGTGCCAGCAGTTCGCCGACAGTCTATCAGCCCCAGCATTTT. Translation gives CASSSPTVYQPQHF.